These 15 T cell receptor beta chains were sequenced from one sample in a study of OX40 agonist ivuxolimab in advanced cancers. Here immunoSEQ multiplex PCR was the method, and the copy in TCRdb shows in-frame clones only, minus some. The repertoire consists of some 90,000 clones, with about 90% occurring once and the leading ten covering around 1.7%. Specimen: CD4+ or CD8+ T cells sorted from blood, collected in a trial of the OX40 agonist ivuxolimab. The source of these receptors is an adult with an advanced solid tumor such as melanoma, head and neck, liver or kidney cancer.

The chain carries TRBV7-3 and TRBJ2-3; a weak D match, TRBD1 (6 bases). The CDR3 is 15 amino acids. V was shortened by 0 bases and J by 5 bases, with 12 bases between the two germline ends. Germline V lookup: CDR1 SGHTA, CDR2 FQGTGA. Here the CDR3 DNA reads TGTGCCAGCAGCTTAACACAGGGATTAGTAGATACGCAGTATTTT. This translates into CASSLTQGLVDTQYF.

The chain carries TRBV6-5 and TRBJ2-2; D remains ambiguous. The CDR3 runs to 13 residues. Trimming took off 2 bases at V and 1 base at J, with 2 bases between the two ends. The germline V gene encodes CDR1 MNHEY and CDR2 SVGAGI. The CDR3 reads CASSYVNTGELFF. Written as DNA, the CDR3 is TGTGCCAGCAGTTACGTGAACACCGGGGAGCTGTTTTTT.

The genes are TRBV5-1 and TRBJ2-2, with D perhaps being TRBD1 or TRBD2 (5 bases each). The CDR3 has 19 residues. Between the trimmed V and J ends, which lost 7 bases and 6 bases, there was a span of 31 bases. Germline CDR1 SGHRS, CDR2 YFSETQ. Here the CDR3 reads CASGSGQLGQSRVPGELFF. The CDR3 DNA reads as TGCGCCAGCGGCTCGGGGCAACTCGGGCAGTCGCGAGTTCCCGGGGAGCTGTTTTTT. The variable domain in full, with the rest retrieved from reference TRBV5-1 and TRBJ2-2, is KAGVTQTPRYLIKTRGQQVTLSCSPISGHRSVSWYQQTPGQGLQFLFEYFSETQRNKGNFPGRFSGRQFSNSRSEMNVSTLELGDSALYLCASGSGQLGQSRVPGELFFGEGSRLTVL.

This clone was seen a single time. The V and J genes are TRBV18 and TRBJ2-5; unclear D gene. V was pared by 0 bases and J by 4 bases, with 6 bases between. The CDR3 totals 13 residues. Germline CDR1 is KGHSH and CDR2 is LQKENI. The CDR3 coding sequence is TGTGCCAGCTCACCACCGAACCGAGAGACCCAGTACTTC. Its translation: CASSPPNRETQYF.

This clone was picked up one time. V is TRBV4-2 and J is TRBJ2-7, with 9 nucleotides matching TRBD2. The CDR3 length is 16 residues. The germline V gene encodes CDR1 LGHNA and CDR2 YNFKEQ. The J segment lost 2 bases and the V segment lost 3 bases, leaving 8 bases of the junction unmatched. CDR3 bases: TGTGCCAGCAGCCAGGACGCGACTAGCGGTACCTACGAGCAGTACTTC. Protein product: CASSQDATSGTYEQYF.

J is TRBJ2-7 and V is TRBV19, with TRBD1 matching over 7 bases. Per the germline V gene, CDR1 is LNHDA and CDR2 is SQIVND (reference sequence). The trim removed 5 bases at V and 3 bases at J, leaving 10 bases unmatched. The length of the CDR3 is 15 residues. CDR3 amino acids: CASSPEDRSFYEQYF. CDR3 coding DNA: TGTGCCAGTAGTCCGGAGGACAGGTCTTTCTACGAGCAGTACTTC. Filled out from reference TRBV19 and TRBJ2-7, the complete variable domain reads DGGITQSPKYLFRKEGQNVTLSCEQNLNHDAMYWYRQDPGQGLRLIYYSQIVNDFQKGDIAEGYSVSREKKESFPLTVTSAQKNPTAFYLCASSPEDRSFYEQYFGPGTRLTVT.

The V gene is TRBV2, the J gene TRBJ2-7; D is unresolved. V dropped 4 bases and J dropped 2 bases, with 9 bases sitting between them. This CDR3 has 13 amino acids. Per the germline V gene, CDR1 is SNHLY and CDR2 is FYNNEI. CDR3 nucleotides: TGTGCCAGCAGTGTCGGTGGACCCTACGAGCAGTACTTC. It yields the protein CASSVGGPYEQYF.

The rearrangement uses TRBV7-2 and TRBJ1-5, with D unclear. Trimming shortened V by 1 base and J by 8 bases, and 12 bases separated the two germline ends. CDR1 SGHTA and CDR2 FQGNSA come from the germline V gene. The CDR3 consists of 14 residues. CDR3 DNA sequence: TGTGCCAGCAGCTTAGTGCCGGAAAGGGAGCCCCAGCATTTT. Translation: CASSLVPEREPQHF.

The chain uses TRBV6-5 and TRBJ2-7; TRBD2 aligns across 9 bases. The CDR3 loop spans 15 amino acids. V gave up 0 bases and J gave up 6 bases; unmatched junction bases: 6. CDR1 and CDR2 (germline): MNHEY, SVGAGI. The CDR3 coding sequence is TGTGCCAGCAGTTACTCGGCTAGCGGGACCGCCGAGCAGTACTTC. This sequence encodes CASSYSASGTAEQYF.

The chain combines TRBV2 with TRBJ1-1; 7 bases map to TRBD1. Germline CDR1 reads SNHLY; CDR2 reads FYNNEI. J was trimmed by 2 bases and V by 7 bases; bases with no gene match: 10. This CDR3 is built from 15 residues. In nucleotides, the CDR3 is TGTGCCAGCACCGGCGAAGGGGGCGGAAACACTGAAGCTTTCTTT. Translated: CASTGEGGGNTEAFF.

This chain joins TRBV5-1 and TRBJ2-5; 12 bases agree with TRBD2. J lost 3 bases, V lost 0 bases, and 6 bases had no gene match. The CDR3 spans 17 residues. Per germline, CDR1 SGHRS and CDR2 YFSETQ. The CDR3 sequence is CASSLVSTSGSKETQYF. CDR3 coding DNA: TGCGCCAGCAGCTTGGTGTCGACTAGCGGGAGCAAAGAGACCCAGTACTTC.

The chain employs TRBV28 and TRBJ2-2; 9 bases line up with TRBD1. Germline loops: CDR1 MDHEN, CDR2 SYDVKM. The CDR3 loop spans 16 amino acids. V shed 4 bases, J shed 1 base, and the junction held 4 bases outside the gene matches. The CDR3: CASSSPGQGNTGELFF. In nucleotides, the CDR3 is TGTGCCAGCAGTTCTCCGGGACAGGGGAACACCGGGGAGCTGTTTTTT.

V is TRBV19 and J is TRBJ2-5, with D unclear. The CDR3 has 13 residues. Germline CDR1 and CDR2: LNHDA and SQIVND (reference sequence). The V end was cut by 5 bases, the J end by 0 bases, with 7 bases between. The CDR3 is CASSWANQETQYF. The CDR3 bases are TGTGCCAGTAGTTGGGCGAACCAAGAGACCCAGTACTTC. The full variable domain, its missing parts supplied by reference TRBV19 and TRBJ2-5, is DGGITQSPKYLFRKEGQNVTLSCEQNLNHDAMYWYRQDPGQGLRLIYYSQIVNDFQKGDIAEGYSVSREKKESFPLTVTSAQKNPTAFYLCASSWANQETQYFGPGTRLLVL.

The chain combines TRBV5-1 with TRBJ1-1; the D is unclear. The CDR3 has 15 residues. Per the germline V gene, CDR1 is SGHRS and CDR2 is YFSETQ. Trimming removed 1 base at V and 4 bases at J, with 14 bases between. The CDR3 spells CASSLPYRDSTEAFF. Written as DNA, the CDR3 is TGCGCCAGCAGCTTGCCGTATCGGGATAGCACTGAAGCTTTCTTT.

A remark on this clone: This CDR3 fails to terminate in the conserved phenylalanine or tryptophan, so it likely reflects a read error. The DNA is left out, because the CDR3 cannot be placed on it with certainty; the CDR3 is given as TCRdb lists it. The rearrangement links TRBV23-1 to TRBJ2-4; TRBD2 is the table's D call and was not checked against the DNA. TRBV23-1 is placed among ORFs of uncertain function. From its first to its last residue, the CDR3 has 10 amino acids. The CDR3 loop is CASSQSSGWI.